The 2 T cell receptor beta chains reported below all come from one sample, sequenced in a study of early T cells in non-severe SARS-CoV-2 infection. TCRdb re-derived calls from the 5' RACE reads in MiXCR, one entry per CDR3 protein. The sample lists roughly 90,000 distinct CDR3 sequences; about 15% were seen once. The sample taken for sequencing was whole blood. The receptors shown here come from an adult who was a healthcare worker with PCR-confirmed SARS-CoV-2 infection or an uninfected control (not recorded which).

This chain joins TRBV7-2 and TRBJ2-5, with 9 bases fitting TRBD1. With V trimmed by 1 base and J by 4 bases, 4 bases remained unmatched. This CDR3 has 15 amino acids. Germline-derived CDR1 and CDR2 are SGHTA and FQGNSA. The CDR3 DNA reads as TGTGCCAGCAGCTTAGGGGGACAGGGATCAGAGACCCAGTACTTC. This sequence encodes CASSLGGQGSETQYF.

Ten or more counts support this clonotype. The V call is TRBV5-1, the J call TRBJ2-5; D may correspond to TRBD1 or TRBD2 (5 bases each). From germline, CDR1 is SGHRS and CDR2 YFSETQ. Deletions cut 4 bases from V and 3 bases from J, with 22 bases between. The CDR3 consists of 17 residues. The CDR3, as DNA: TGCGCCAGCAGCCTGGGTCGAGGGGCGTACATTAAAGAGACCCAGTACTTC. Amino acid sequence: CASSLGRGAYIKETQYF.